This entry lists 27 T cell receptor beta chains sequenced from one sample in a study of neoadjuvant anti-PD-1 for oral cavity cancer. Time point described: after neoadjuvant nivolumab, at surgical resection. Some clones are missing from TCRdb's copy, which holds only in-frame ones; the method was immunoSEQ multiplex PCR. The sample records nearly 15,000 clones, roughly 35% being singletons. This specimen was tumor tissue, taken after nivolumab (anti-PD-1) treatment. The receptors here all came from a person aged 40 to 85 with oral cavity squamous cell carcinoma.

The V and J genes are TRBV27 and TRBJ2-5; D call uncertain. The CDR3 runs to 14 residues. The V end lost 4 bases, the J end lost 5 bases, and 14 bases lay between the germline ends. Germline assignment: CDR1 MNHEY and CDR2 SMNVEV (reference sequence). CDR3 DNA: TGTGCCAGCAGTTCCGCAACCCAGACGGAGACCCAGTACTTC. This gives the protein CASSSATQTETQYF.

The chain combines TRBV30 with TRBJ1-2; 8 positions match TRBD1. The junction had 11 bases not matched to a gene; V was cut back by 5 bases and J by 6 bases. CDR1 and CDR2 from the germline V gene are GTSNPN and SVGIG (reference sequence). This CDR3 is built from 14 residues. CDR3 amino acids: CAWHRPGGVHGYTF. In DNA form, the CDR3 reads TGTGCCTGGCATCGTCCAGGGGGCGTTCATGGCTACACCTTC.

The chain joins TRBV9 to TRBJ1-1; possibly TRBD1 for D (5 bases). There are 15 residues in the CDR3. V shed 0 bases and J shed 3 bases, with 12 bases lying between them. CDR1 and CDR2 (germline): SGDLS, YYNGEE. The CDR3 sequence is CASSVAPAGDTEAFF. The DNA of the CDR3 is TGTGCCAGCAGCGTAGCACCTGCGGGGGACACTGAAGCTTTCTTT.

Judged by abundance, this clone is hyperexpanded. The rearrangement links TRBV6-1 to TRBJ1-2; TRBD1 is a possible D gene (5 bases). Germline lookup yields CDR1 MNHNS and CDR2 SASEGT. V was shortened by 2 bases and J by 6 bases, with 13 bases between the two germline ends. There are 14 residues in the CDR3. CDR3: CASSEWAGRDGYTF. Written as DNA, the CDR3 is TGTGCCAGCAGTGAATGGGCAGGGAGAGATGGCTACACCTTC.

This clone has a handful of counts. The chain has TRBV18 and TRBJ1-2; possibly TRBD1 for D (6 bases). V was pared by 3 bases and J by 5 bases, with 16 bases between. CDR1 and CDR2 from the germline V gene are KGHSH and LQKENI. This CDR3 is built from 15 residues. The CDR3 nucleotides are TGTGCCAGCTCACCGGAACTCGGGGGCTCTTATGGCTACACCTTC. Translating it yields CASSPELGGSYGYTF.

A few counts support this clone. The chain joins TRBV7-2 to TRBJ1-5; D remains ambiguous. Germline V gives CDR1 SGHTA, CDR2 FQGNSA. CDR3 length: 12 amino acids. V was shortened by 5 bases and J by 4 bases, with 6 bases between the two germline ends. The CDR3 sequence is CASSPPNQPQHF. In nucleotides, the CDR3 is TGTGCCAGCAGCCCCCCAAATCAGCCCCAGCATTTT.

This clone was counted a few times. This chain connects TRBV18 to TRBJ2-3; 7 nucleotides agree with TRBD1. V gave up 3 bases and J gave up 3 bases; unmatched junction bases: 6. CDR1 and CDR2 (germline): KGHSH, LQKENI. The CDR3 is 15 amino acids. DNA of the CDR3: TGTGCCAGCTCACCCGAGACAGGGCATACAGATACGCAGTATTTT. Translating gives CASSPETGHTDTQYF.

This rearrangement joins TRBV9 to TRBJ2-7; 15 bases are shared with TRBD2. The CDR3 extends over 16 amino acids. V dropped 4 bases and J dropped 7; count of bases not matched to a gene: 9. CDR1 SGDLS and CDR2 YYNGEE come from the germline V gene. The CDR3: CASSKGLAGGTGEQYF. The CDR3 nucleotides are TGTGCCAGCAGCAAAGGACTAGCGGGGGGGACTGGTGAGCAGTACTTC.

Ten or more counts support this clone. One end of the junction is discordant with germline, which a read error may explain. The genes are TRBV10-3 and TRBJ1-2; possible D gene TRBD1, 5 bases. Germline CDR1 ENHRY, CDR2 SYGVKD. The CDR3 consists of 13 residues. The CDR3 DNA sequence: TGTGCCATCAGTGAGCCCACCTGGGGCCAACCCGCATTC. Translating it yields CAISEPTWGQPAF.

The V and J genes are TRBV28 and TRBJ1-5; D remains unclear. Per germline, CDR1 MDHEN and CDR2 SYDVKM. Trimming took off 6 bases at V and 4 bases at J, with 7 bases between the two ends. The CDR3 consists of 12 residues. The CDR3 DNA follows: TGTGCCAGCAGCCCGGATAATCAGCCCCAGCATTTT. Encoded protein: CASSPDNQPQHF.

The V gene is TRBV30, the J gene TRBJ2-5; 8 bases map to TRBD2. V gave up 0 bases and J gave up 4 bases; unmatched junction bases: 4. There are 14 residues in the CDR3. Per the germline V gene, CDR1 is GTSNPN and CDR2 is SVGIG (reference sequence). CDR3 DNA sequence: TGTGCCTGGAGTGTTACGGGGGGGCTAGAGACCCAGTACTTC. This translates into CAWSVTGGLETQYF.

This clone occurred many times. The chain joins TRBV19 to TRBJ2-2, with TRBD1 identical over 8 bases. CDR1 LNHDA and CDR2 SQIVND come from the germline V gene (reference sequence). The CDR3 length is 14 residues. With 5 bases clipped from V and 4 bases from J, the junction kept 3 bases outside the gene matches. CDR3 sequence: CASSPRGRTGELFF. In DNA, the CDR3 is TGTGCCAGTAGTCCCAGGGGGCGCACCGGGGAGCTGTTTTTT.

This clone was counted only a few times. V is TRBV10-3 and J is TRBJ1-1, with a weak D call TRBD1 (5 bases). Germline assignment: CDR1 ENHRY and CDR2 SYGVKD. The CDR3 is 13 amino acids. V was cut by 6 bases and J by 3 bases, with 11 bases left in between. Here the CDR3 DNA reads TGTGCCATCAGCCTCAGGGAAGACACTGAAGCTTTCTTT. Translating it yields CAISLREDTEAFF.

This chain connects TRBV7-6 to TRBJ2-1; possible D gene TRBD1, 5 bases. Trimming shortened V by 0 bases and J by 6 bases, and 18 bases separated the two germline ends. The CDR3 runs 17 residues. CDR1 SGHVS and CDR2 FNYEAQ come from the germline V gene. The CDR3 protein is CASSLALQGAGSNEQFF. CDR3 coding DNA: TGTGCCAGCAGCTTAGCCCTCCAGGGCGCTGGTTCCAATGAGCAGTTCTTC.

The rearrangement joins TRBV15 to TRBJ1-5; 8 nucleotides agree with TRBD1. Germline V gene lookup returns CDR1 LNHNV and CDR2 YYDKDF (reference sequence). This CDR3 region has 17 residues. Trimming cost V 0 bases and J 6 bases; bases outside gene matches: 10. CDR3 DNA: TGTGCCACCAGCAGAGATTCGAACAGGGGGAGGTTTCAGCCCCAGCATTTT. Translating it yields CATSRDSNRGRFQPQHF.

This chain joins TRBV7-2 and TRBJ2-1; possibly TRBD1 or TRBD2 for D (6 bases each). The germline V gene encodes CDR1 SGHTA and CDR2 FQGNSA. CDR3 size: 14 residues. V lost 3 bases and J 6 bases, leaving 12 bases between the germline ends. CDR3 amino acids: CASSFPGAGNEQFF. CDR3 in DNA: TGTGCCAGCAGCTTCCCGGGGGCGGGCAATGAGCAGTTCTTC.

V usage is TRBV28 and J usage is TRBJ1-5; 7 bases are shared with TRBD1. Germline CDR1 reads MDHEN; CDR2 reads SYDVKM. V lost 6 bases and J lost 3; bases outside the gene matches: 5. The CDR3 has 14 amino acids. CDR3 DNA sequence: TGTGCCAGCAGCCGGGACAGTCCCAATCAGCCCCAGCATTTT. This sequence encodes CASSRDSPNQPQHF.

This clone was seen at least ten times. The J gene is TRBJ1-1, the V gene TRBV9; D gene uncertain. This CDR3 has 14 amino acids. V shed 0 bases and J shed 3 bases, with 9 bases lying between them. The germline V gene has CDR1 SGDLS and CDR2 YYNGEE. The DNA for the CDR3 is TGTGCCAGCAGCGTAGGGGGAAGGGACACTGAAGCTTTCTTT. The encoded protein is CASSVGGRDTEAFF.

V is TRBV6-6 and J is TRBJ1-1, with D unclear. The ends were cut back, 0 bases at V and 2 bases at J, with 7 bases in the middle. The V gene's germline CDR1 is MNHNY and CDR2 SVGAGI (reference sequence). The CDR3 length is 14 residues. The CDR3 here is CASSYSPGNTEAFF. Here the CDR3 DNA reads TGTGCCAGCAGTTACTCGCCGGGTAACACTGAAGCTTTCTTT.

The rearrangement links TRBV6-6 to TRBJ2-7; D remains unclear. Looked up from germline, CDR1 is MNHNY and CDR2 is SVGAGI (reference sequence). V lost 4 bases and J lost 4, with 5 bases in between. The CDR3 length is 11 residues. In DNA form, the CDR3 reads TGTGCCAGCAGTTTAGGTTACGAGCAGTACTTC. Its translation is CASSLGYEQYF.

This chain links TRBV7-9 with TRBJ2-1; tentatively, D is TRBD2 (6 bases). Per the germline V gene, CDR1 is SEHNR and CDR2 is FQNEAQ (reference sequence). The CDR3 totals 14 residues. The V end lost 2 bases, the J end lost 8 bases, and 13 bases lay between the germline ends. CDR3: CASSLIGAGYEQFF. As DNA, the CDR3 is TGTGCCAGCAGCTTAATAGGGGCGGGGTATGAGCAGTTCTTC.

This clone was seen at least ten times. The chain has TRBV10-3 and TRBJ2-3; TRBD2 matches at 10 bases. The CDR3 is 14 residues long. Germline V gene lookup returns CDR1 ENHRY and CDR2 SYGVKD. V trimming: 7 bases; J trimming: 1 base; junction bases outside the gene matches: 2. The CDR3 DNA sequence: TGTGCCATCACTAGCGGGGGAGGCACAGATACGCAGTATTTT. As protein: CAITSGGGTDTQYF.

V usage is TRBV15 and J usage is TRBJ2-2; D gene unclear. V was clipped by 0 bases and J by 4 bases, with 9 bases between them. Per the germline V gene, CDR1 is LNHNV and CDR2 is YYDKDF (reference sequence). This CDR3 region has 15 residues. CDR3 bases: TGTGCCACCAGCAGAGATCCTACGTCCACCGGGGAGCTGTTTTTT. Translated, it gives CATSRDPTSTGELFF.

This chain connects TRBV7-2 to TRBJ2-1; 8 bases line up with TRBD1. V shed 1 base and J 8 bases; nucleotides not matched to a gene: 10. This CDR3 comprises 16 residues. Germline V gene lookup returns CDR1 SGHTA and CDR2 FQGNSA. CDR3 region: CASSLGQGASIDEQFF. The DNA of the CDR3 is TGTGCCAGCAGCTTAGGGCAGGGGGCGTCTATCGATGAGCAGTTCTTC.

This rearrangement joins TRBV19 to TRBJ1-1; D gene ambiguous. Germline V gene sequence: CDR1 LNHDA, CDR2 SQIVND (reference sequence). V lost 7 bases and J lost 6, with 15 bases in between. CDR3 length: 13 residues. CDR3 loop: CASITNRASEAFF. CDR3 DNA sequence: TGTGCCAGTATCACGAACCGGGCCTCTGAAGCTTTCTTT.

The V gene is TRBV11-2, the J gene TRBJ2-1; D call uncertain. Trimming took off 1 base at V and 1 base at J, with 5 bases between the two ends. This CDR3 comprises 14 residues. Germline V gene sequence: CDR1 SGHAT, CDR2 FQNNGV. CDR3 amino acids: CASSLGASYNEQFF. In nucleotides, the CDR3 is TGTGCCAGCAGCTTAGGGGCGTCCTACAATGAGCAGTTCTTC.

This clone showed up just a few times. The chain links TRBV7-8 to TRBJ2-3; D is unresolved. The CDR3 has 13 amino acids. Trimming removed 1 base from V and 4 bases from J, with 6 bases in between. CDR1 and CDR2 (germline): SGHVS, FQNEAQ. CDR3 coding DNA: TGTGCCAGCAGCTTAGGATGGGCAGATACGCAGTATTTT. This encodes CASSLGWADTQYF. Full variable domain (outside the CDR3, taken from reference TRBV7-8 and TRBJ2-3): GAGVSQSPRYKVAKRGQDVALRCDPISGHVSLFWYQQALGQGPEFLTYFQNEAQLDKSGLPSDRFFAERPEGSVSTLKIQRTQQEDSAVYLCASSLGWADTQYFGPGTRLTVL.